This T cell receptor (beta chain) is from a study of regulatory T cells in long-lasting Graves disease. This CDR3 is built from 13 residues. The germline V gene encodes CDR1 SGHKS and CDR2 YYEKEE (reference sequence). Between the trimmed V and J ends, which lost 0 bases and 8 bases, there was a span of 11 bases. In building TCR beta libraries, iRepertoire HTBI primers were used together with Arm-PCR of CDR3 regions. TCRdb redid the calling of the multiplex PCR reads with MiXCR, one entry per CDR3 protein. The sample holds some 250,000 distinct CDR3 sequences, around 19% seen once. Time point here: newly diagnosed GD, antithyroid drugs for less than 3 months. Generation of the TCR library employed RNA extracted from PBMCs. This sample was also put to use in a study of T cells in Graves' hyperthyroidism and ophthalmopathy.

The origin of this receptor is a woman in her 30s with Graves disease. This chain uses TRBV5-5 with TRBJ1-2, with unresolved D. Sequences were derived from peripheral blood mononuclear cells (PBMCs), sampled at new diagnosis, from a patient treated with antithyroid drugs. The CDR3 DNA reads TGTGCCAGCAGCTTGGGGCGGGCTGGGGGCTACACCTTC. Translated: CASSLGRAGGYTF.